This T cell receptor (beta chain) was recovered during a study of blood T cell repertoires in COVID-19. Study context: Samples of COVID-19 (acute and convalescent) were obtained from the United States, Italy and Spain.

Profiled with immunoSEQ multiplex PCR; TCRdb holds only in-frame clones, not every one. The top ten clones hold 10% to 15% of a sample with 150,000 to 200,000 clones, over 80% of them seen once. Individuals aged about 18 to 90 years were recruited from fewer than 25 US areas. Participants' own reports of clinical history determined their cohort assignment. Two negative PCRs, clearance, or symptom resolution were required of recovered Cohort 3 donors. This CDR3 is 13 amino acids long. Germline V gives CDR1 LNHDA, CDR2 SQIVND (reference sequence). V shed 6 bases and J shed 3 bases, with 10 bases lying between them.

The chain uses TRBV19 and TRBJ2-3; D might be TRBD1 (6 bases). Sequenced input: PBMCs or T cells enriched from blood (not recorded which). The sequence derives from a woman in her sixties who had recovered from COVID-19. CDR3 in amino acids: CASRQGLTDTQYF. CDR3 nucleotide sequence: TGTGCCAGTAGACAGGGCCTAACAGATACGCAGTATTTT.